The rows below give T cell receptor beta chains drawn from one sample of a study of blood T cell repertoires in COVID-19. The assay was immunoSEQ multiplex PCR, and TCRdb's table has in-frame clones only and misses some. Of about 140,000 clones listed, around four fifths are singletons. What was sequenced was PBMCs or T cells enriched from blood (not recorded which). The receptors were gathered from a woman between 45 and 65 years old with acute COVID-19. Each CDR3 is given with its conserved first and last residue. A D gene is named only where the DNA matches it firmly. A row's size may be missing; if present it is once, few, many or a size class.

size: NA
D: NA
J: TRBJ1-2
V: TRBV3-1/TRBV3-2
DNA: TGTGCCAGCAGCCAAGGAATTGGCCTCTATGGCTACACCTTC
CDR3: CASSQGIGLYGYTF

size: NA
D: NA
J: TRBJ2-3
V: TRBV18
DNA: TGTGCCAGCTTAGAATCGGGGGCAGATACGCAGTATTTT
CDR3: CASLESGADTQYF

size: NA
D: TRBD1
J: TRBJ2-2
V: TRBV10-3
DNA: TGTGCCATCAGAGGACAGGGCGCGAACACCGGGGAGCTGTTTTTT
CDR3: CAIRGQGANTGELFF

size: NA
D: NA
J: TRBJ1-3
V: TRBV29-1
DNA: TGCAGCGTTGCGGACAACTCTGGAAACACCATATATTTT
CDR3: CSVADNSGNTIYF

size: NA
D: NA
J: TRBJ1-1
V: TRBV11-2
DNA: TGTGCCAGCAGCTTAGAGCCAGGGAAGGGGAACACTGAAGCTTTCTTT
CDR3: CASSLEPGKGNTEAFF

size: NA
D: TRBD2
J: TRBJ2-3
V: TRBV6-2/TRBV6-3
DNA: TGTGCCAGCAGTTACCCGGGACTAGCGGGAGGGCCAAGCACAGATACGCAGTATTTT
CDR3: CASSYPGLAGGPSTDTQYF

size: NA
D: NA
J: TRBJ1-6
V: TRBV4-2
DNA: TGTGCCAGCAGCGCCTCATGGACGGGGAATTCACCCCTCCACTTT
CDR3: CASSASWTGNSPLHF

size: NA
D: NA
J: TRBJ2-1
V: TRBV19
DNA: TGTGCCAGTAGTATAGATCCGGGTATTAATGAGCAGTTCTTC
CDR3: CASSIDPGINEQFF

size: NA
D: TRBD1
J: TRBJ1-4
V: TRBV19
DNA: TGTGCCAGTAGCGCTTCGGGACAGGGTACTGAAAAACTGTTTTTT
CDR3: CASSASGQGTEKLFF

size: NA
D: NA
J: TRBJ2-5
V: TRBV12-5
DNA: TGTGCTAGTGGTTTTGGACAGCCGGATCAAGAGACCCAGTACTTC
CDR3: CASGFGQPDQETQYF

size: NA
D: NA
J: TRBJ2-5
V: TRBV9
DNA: TGTGCCAGCAGCGTAGGTCAGCGACGAGAGACCCAGTACTTC
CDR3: CASSVGQRRETQYF

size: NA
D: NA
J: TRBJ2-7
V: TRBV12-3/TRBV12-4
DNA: TGTGCCAGCAGTCCCCCAGGCGACGCCCGCCTGTACTTC
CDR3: CASSPPGDARLYF

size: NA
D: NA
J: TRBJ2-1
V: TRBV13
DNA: TGTGCCAGCAGCCCACGCCCCTCGGGAAATGAGCAGTTCTTC
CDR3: CASSPRPSGNEQFF

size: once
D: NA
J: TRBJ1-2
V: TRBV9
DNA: TGTGCCAGCAGCGTAGGGGCTGAGACTAACTATGGCTACACCTTC
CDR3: CASSVGAETNYGYTF

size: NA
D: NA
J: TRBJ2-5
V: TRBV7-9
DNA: TGTGCCAGCAGCTTAGACAGGGCAGAGACCCAGTACTTC
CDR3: CASSLDRAETQYF

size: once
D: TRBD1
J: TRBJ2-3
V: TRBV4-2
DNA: TGTGCCAGCAGCCAATACCCGGGACAGGGGGACTTCCGCACAGATACGCAGTATTTT
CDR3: CASSQYPGQGDFRTDTQYF

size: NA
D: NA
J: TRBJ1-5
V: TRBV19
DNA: TGTGCCAGTAGCTCCGACACTTACAATCAGCCCCAGCATTTT
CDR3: CASSSDTYNQPQHF

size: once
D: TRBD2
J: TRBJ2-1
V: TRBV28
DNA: TGTACCAGCAGTTCCCCGGGACTAGCGGGACCCTACAATGAGCAGTTCTTC
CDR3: CTSSSPGLAGPYNEQFF

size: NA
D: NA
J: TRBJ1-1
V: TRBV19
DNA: TGTGCCAGTAGTATCGAACGAGCGAACACTGAAGCTTTCTTT
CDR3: CASSIERANTEAFF

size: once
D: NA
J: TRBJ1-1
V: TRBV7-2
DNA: TGTGCCAGCAGCACAGGGAACACTGAAGCTTTCTTT
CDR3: CASSTGNTEAFF

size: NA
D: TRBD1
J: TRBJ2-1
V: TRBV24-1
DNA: TGTGCCACCAGTGATTTACAGGGGATCAAGCAGTTCTTC
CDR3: CATSDLQGIKQFF

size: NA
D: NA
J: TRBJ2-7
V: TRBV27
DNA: TGTGCCAGCAGTTTAGTAGGGGCCAACTACGAGCAGTACTTC
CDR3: CASSLVGANYEQYF

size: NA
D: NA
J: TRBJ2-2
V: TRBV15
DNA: TGTGCCACCAGCAGAGGTTCAGGCCGGACCGGGGAGCTGTTTTTT
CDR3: CATSRGSGRTGELFF

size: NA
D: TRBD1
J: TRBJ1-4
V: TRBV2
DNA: TGTGCCAGCAGTGGACAGGGTCTCCTTTCTGAAAAACTGTTTTTT
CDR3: CASSGQGLLSEKLFF

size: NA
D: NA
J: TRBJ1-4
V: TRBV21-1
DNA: TGTGCCAGCAGCAGGGCGAAAGGTACGACAGGTTTAACTAATGAAAAACTGTTTTTT
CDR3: CASSRAKGTTGLTNEKLFF

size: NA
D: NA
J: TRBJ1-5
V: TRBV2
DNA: TGTGCCAGCAGTAAGGACGTCGGGGGGGATCAGCCCCAGCATTTT
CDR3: CASSKDVGGDQPQHF

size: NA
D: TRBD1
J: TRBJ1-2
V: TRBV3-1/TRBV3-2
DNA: TGTGCCAGCAGCCTGGACAGGGGGCTATGGCTAACGTTC
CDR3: CASSLDRGLWLTF

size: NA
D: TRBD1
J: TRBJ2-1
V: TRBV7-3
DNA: TGTGCCAGCAGCTTAAGGACAGGGGGCTACAATGAGCAGTTCTTC
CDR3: CASSLRTGGYNEQFF

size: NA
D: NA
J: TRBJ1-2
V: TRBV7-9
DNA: TGTGCCAGCAGCCCCTCCCTACTCGGTCATGGCTACACCTTC
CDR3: CASSPSLLGHGYTF

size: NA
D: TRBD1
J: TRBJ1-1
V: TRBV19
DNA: TGTGCCAGTAGGGAACAGGGGGCGCGATCCACTGAAGCTTTCTTT
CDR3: CASREQGARSTEAFF

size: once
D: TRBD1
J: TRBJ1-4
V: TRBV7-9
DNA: TGTGCCAGCAGCTTCGGACAGGGACAAGAAAAACTGTTTTTT
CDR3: CASSFGQGQEKLFF